Below, 23 T cell receptor beta chains from the same sample are listed, as sequenced in a study of CD8 T cells in ankylosing spondylitis (dated by TCRdb to the late 2010s). These TCRs are of unknown antigen specificity. Libraries came from 5' RACE. Sequencing relied on an Illumina HiSeq 2500. TCRdb reprocessed the public reads (quality trimming at Q25 with fastp, clone calling with MiXCR) and kept in-frame beta chains. CDR3 protein sequences are deduplicated, and each keeps its most common genes and DNA. The sample includes about 700,000 distinct CDR3 sequences, with 15% to 20% observed a single time. Of the sample, around 19% is held by the ten largest clones. Study-level results and caveats: A TCR beta motif of several highly homologous amino acid variants appeared characteristic of blood from ankylosing spondylitis patients.

The sequencing input was blood, either unsorted or a sorted T cell fraction (not recorded which). The receptor source for this set is a male donor with ankylosing spondylitis.

This clonotype was seen more than once but under ten times. This chain joins TRBV4-2 and TRBJ2-1; 10 bases map to TRBD2. Losses at the gene ends were 7 bases for V and 7 bases for J; bases not matched to a gene: 4. Germline loops: CDR1 LGHNA, CDR2 YNFKEQ. The CDR3 is 13 residues long. CDR3 residues: CASKSGRGNEQFF. For the CDR3, the DNA is TGTGCCAGCAAGAGCGGGAGGGGGAATGAGCAGTTCTTC.

V gene TRBV3-1 combines with J gene TRBJ2-7, with D hard to call. This CDR3 spans 15 amino acids. The germline V and J ends were trimmed by 1 base and 1 base, with 11 bases remaining between them. Per germline, CDR1 LGHDT and CDR2 YNNKEL (reference sequence). The CDR3 coding sequence is TGTGCCAGCAGCCAAGCGAATAGCAGATCCTACGAGCAGTACTTC. It encodes CASSQANSRSYEQYF.

This clonotype has more than one count but fewer than ten. This chain uses TRBV15 with TRBJ1-1; TRBD1 matches at 8 bases. V gave up 0 bases and J gave up 4 bases; unmatched junction bases: 16. CDR3 length: 19 residues. Germline V gives CDR1 LNHNV, CDR2 YYDKDF (reference sequence). CDR3 region: CATSRDRSAGGFRGTEAFF. The CDR3 DNA reads as TGTGCCACCAGCAGAGATAGGTCGGCAGGGGGCTTTAGGGGCACTGAAGCTTTCTTT. Full variable domain (outside the CDR3, taken from reference TRBV15 and TRBJ1-1): DAMVIQNPRYQVTQFGKPVTLSCSQTLNHNVMYWYQQKSSQAPKLLFHYYDKDFNNEADTPDNFQSRRPNTSFCFLDIRSPGLGDTAMYLCATSRDRSAGGFRGTEAFFGQGTRLTVV.

This clonotype was counted between two and nine times. The chain couples TRBV2 to TRBJ2-5, with D perhaps TRBD2 (5 bases). Between the trimmed V and J ends, which lost 4 bases and 4 bases, there was a span of 13 bases. Germline V gives CDR1 SNHLY, CDR2 FYNNEI. CDR3 length equals 14 residues. CDR3: CASSGASGRETQYF. The CDR3 nucleotides are TGTGCCAGCAGTGGTGCTTCGGGAAGAGAGACCCAGTACTTC.

The chain combines TRBV7-4 with TRBJ2-5; D is undetermined. V shed 1 base and J shed 1 base, with 13 bases lying between them. This CDR3 comprises 16 residues. From germline, CDR1 is SGHVT and CDR2 SQSDAQ. CDR3 sequence (DNA): TGTGCCAGCAGCTTAGAGGGCAACGGTATCCAAGAGACCCAGTACTTC. This translates into CASSLEGNGIQETQYF.

This chain links TRBV12-3 or TRBV12-4 with TRBJ2-1, with 16 bases aligning to TRBD2. J gave up 15 bases and V 3 bases, and 8 bases lay outside the gene matches. The CDR3 totals 15 residues. The CDR3 sequence: CASSLGLAGGPQRFF. As DNA, the CDR3 is TGTGCCAGCAGTTTGGGACTAGCGGGAGGGCCTCAGCGGTTCTTC.

This clonotype was detected only a few times. V usage is TRBV7-9 and J usage is TRBJ1-2; D may be TRBD1 (6 bases). V gave up 4 bases and J gave up 0 bases, with 12 bases separating them. The CDR3 loop spans 15 amino acids. Germline CDR1 SEHNR, CDR2 FQNEAQ (reference sequence). Here the CDR3 reads CASSSPEGANYGYTF. CDR3 DNA: TGTGCCAGCAGCTCCCCGGAGGGGGCTAACTATGGCTACACCTTC.

This rearrangement joins TRBV4-3 to TRBJ2-3; no clear D. Germline CDR1 and CDR2: LGHNA and YSLEER. Trimming stripped 0 bases from V and 2 bases from J, with 12 bases between. This CDR3 comprises 16 residues. CDR3 in DNA: TGCGCCAGCAGCCAAGAGTCGTCGGGCCTCACAGATACGCAGTATTTT. This translates into CASSQESSGLTDTQYF.

This clonotype occurred a few times. The chain uses TRBV7-9 and TRBJ1-2, with 7 bases lining up with TRBD1. This CDR3 contains 15 residues. CDR1 and CDR2 from the germline V gene are SEHNR and FQNEAQ (reference sequence). V shed 5 bases and J 3 bases; nucleotides not matched to a gene: 9. The CDR3 sequence: CASSAATGPDYGYTF. The CDR3 nucleotides are TGTGCCAGCAGCGCCGCGACAGGGCCCGACTATGGCTACACCTTC.

The V and J genes are TRBV12-5 and TRBJ1-3; no firm D call. CDR1 and CDR2 from the germline V gene are LGHNT and FRNRAP. The length of the CDR3 is 16 residues. The germline V and J ends were trimmed by 6 bases and 0 bases, with 15 bases remaining between them. Here the CDR3 reads CASGPGRKISGNTIYF. The CDR3 coding sequence is TGTGCTAGTGGCCCCGGACGTAAGATCTCTGGAAACACCATATATTTT. The variable domain in full, with the rest retrieved from reference TRBV12-5 and TRBJ1-3, is DARVTQTPRHKVTEMGQEVTMRCQPILGHNTVFWYRQTMMQGLELLAYFRNRAPLDDSGMPKDRFSAEMPDATLATLKIQPSEPRDSAVYFCASGPGRKISGNTIYFGEGSWLTVV.

The table lists this clonotype with a few counts. The gene calls are TRBV12-3 or TRBV12-4 and TRBJ2-1; D unclear. The CDR3 totals 15 residues. V was shortened by 6 bases and J by 1 base, with 13 bases between the two germline ends. CDR3 residues: CASSKVPSSYNEQFF. The CDR3 DNA reads TGTGCCAGCAGCAAGGTGCCGAGTTCCTACAATGAGCAGTTCTTC.

This clonotype was picked up a small number of times. The CDR3 sequence: CASSLAGSGGADTQYF. CDR3 nucleotides: TGCGCCAGCAGCTTGGCCGGTAGCGGGGGTGCAGATACGCAGTATTTT. V gene TRBV5-1 combines with J gene TRBJ2-3, with TRBD2 matching 9 bases. The CDR3 sequence is 16 residues long. CDR1 is SGHRS, CDR2 YFSETQ, per germline. J gave up 4 bases and V 0 bases, and 6 bases lay outside the gene matches.

This clonotype was seen a handful of times. This CDR3 reads CASSQGLAGGEQFF. The CDR3 nucleotides are TGTGCCAGCAGCCAAGGGCTAGCGGGTGGTGAGCAGTTCTTC. The rearrangement uses TRBV3-1 and TRBJ2-1; 8 bases map to TRBD2. The V gene end was trimmed by 1 base and the J gene end by 9 bases; junction bases not matched to a gene: 5. The V gene's germline CDR1 is LGHDT and CDR2 YNNKEL (reference sequence). CDR3 size: 14 residues.

The sample holds many counts of this clonotype. The chain couples TRBV12-3 or TRBV12-4 to TRBJ2-1; TRBD1 aligns across 7 bases. The J segment lost 4 bases and the V segment lost 2 bases, leaving 5 bases of the junction unmatched. The CDR3 is made up of 15 amino acids. As DNA, the CDR3 is TGTGCCAGCAGTTTACGGCAGGGGGTTTACAATGAGCAGTTCTTC. Residues: CASSLRQGVYNEQFF.

A few counts support this clonotype. J is TRBJ1-2 and V is TRBV24-1; TRBD1 agrees at 8 bases. This CDR3 spans 13 amino acids. The trim removed 8 bases at V and 4 bases at J, leaving 5 bases unmatched. Germline V gene sequence: CDR1 KGHDR, CDR2 SFDVKD. The CDR3 nucleotides are TGTGCCACCACCCAGGGGGCCGGCTATGGCTACACCTTC. This encodes CATTQGAGYGYTF.

A few counts support this clonotype. The genes are TRBV9 and TRBJ2-2, with 9 bases lining up with TRBD2. The CDR3 sequence is 15 residues long. J lost 3 bases, V lost 3 bases, and 3 bases had no gene match. Germline CDR1 SGDLS, CDR2 YYNGEE. This CDR3 reads CASSGSGGDTGELFF. CDR3 in DNA: TGTGCCAGCAGCGGTAGCGGGGGCGACACCGGGGAGCTGTTTTTT.

This clonotype was recorded many times. The gene calls are TRBV7-9 and TRBJ2-3; a possible D gene is TRBD2 (5 bases). Trimming took 5 bases from V and 1 from J, leaving 16 bases between them. The CDR3 has 16 amino acids. CDR1 SEHNR and CDR2 FQNEAQ come from the germline V gene (reference sequence). The CDR3 protein is CASSPELGLGTDTQYF. The CDR3 nucleotides are TGTGCCAGCAGCCCGGAGCTCGGACTTGGCACAGATACGCAGTATTTT.

The chain links TRBV20-1 to TRBJ1-1; perhaps TRBD1 as D (5 bases). The CDR3 extends over 12 amino acids. V shed 1 base and J shed 6 bases, with 9 bases lying between them. Germline loops: CDR1 DFQATT, CDR2 SNEGSKA (reference sequence). Here the CDR3 DNA reads TGCAGTGCTAGAGGTACGGGGGCTGAAGCTTTCTTT. Translating it yields CSARGTGAEAFF.

The table lists this clonotype with a count of one. It may be a read error: a sequence one base away is much more abundant. V usage is TRBV7-9 and J usage is TRBJ1-4; D gene uncertain. This CDR3 has 12 amino acids. Germline V gene sequence: CDR1 SEHNR, CDR2 FQNEAQ (reference sequence). The CDR3 here is CAGSLINEKLFF. DNA for the CDR3: TGTGCCGGCAGCTTGATTAATGAAAAACTGTTTTTT.

The rearrangement uses TRBV5-1 and TRBJ2-2, with a possible D match to TRBD2 (5 bases). The CDR3 is 16 residues long. The ends were cut back, 6 bases at V and 0 bases at J, with 15 bases in the middle. Germline CDR1 is SGHRS and CDR2 is YFSETQ. Written as DNA, the CDR3 is TGCGCCAGCACCAGCGGTGTCAGACCGAACACCGGGGAGCTGTTTTTT. It yields the protein CASTSGVRPNTGELFF.

This rearrangement joins TRBV2 to TRBJ2-3; D ambiguous. The CDR3 is made up of 14 amino acids. Germline assignment: CDR1 SNHLY and CDR2 FYNNEI. Trimming removed 0 bases from V and 8 bases from J, with 12 bases in between. The CDR3 DNA sequence: TGTGCCAGCAGTGAAGCGGTAGGCCGAGGTACGCAGTATTTT. Encoded protein: CASSEAVGRGTQYF.

The gene calls are TRBV7-9 and TRBJ2-7; possibly TRBD1 or TRBD2 for D (5 bases each). Germline loops: CDR1 SEHNR, CDR2 FQNEAQ (reference sequence). The V end lost 5 bases, the J end lost 3 bases, and 17 bases lay between the germline ends. This CDR3 has 15 residues. The CDR3 nucleotides are TGTGCCAGCAGCGCCCCCGGGACGAGAAACTACGAGCAGTACTTC. Its translation is CASSAPGTRNYEQYF.

The rearrangement joins TRBV15 to TRBJ2-2, with 8 bases matching TRBD2. The V and J ends lost 7 bases and 4 bases, in that order; junction bases with no gene match: 8. The CDR3 is made up of 15 amino acids. Germline V gene sequence: CDR1 LNHNV, CDR2 YYDKDF (reference sequence). The CDR3 DNA reads TGTGCCACCACCTCGGGGGGGCTGGGCACCGGGGAGCTGTTTTTT. Translation: CATTSGGLGTGELFF.